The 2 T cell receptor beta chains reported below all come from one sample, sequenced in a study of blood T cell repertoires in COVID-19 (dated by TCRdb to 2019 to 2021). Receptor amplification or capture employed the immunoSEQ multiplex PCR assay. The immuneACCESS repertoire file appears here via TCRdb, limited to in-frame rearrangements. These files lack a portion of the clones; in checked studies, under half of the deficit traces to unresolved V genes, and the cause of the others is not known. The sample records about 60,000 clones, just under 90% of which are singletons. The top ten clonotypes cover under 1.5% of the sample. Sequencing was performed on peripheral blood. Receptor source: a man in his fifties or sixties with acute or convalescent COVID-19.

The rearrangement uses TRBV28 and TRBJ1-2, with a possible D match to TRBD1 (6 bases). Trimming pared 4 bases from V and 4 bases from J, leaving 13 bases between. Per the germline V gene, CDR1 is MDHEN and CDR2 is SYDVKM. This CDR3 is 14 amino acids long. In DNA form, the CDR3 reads TGTGCCAGCAGTTCGGGGGGGGCCGTCTATGGCTACACCTTC. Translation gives CASSSGGAVYGYTF.

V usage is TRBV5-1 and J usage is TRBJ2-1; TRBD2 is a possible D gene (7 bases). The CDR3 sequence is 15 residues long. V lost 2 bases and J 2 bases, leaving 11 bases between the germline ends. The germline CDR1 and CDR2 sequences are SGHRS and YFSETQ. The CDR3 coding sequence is TGCGCCAGCAGCTTTCGGGGGGCGGCCTACAATGAGCAGTTCTTC. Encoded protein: CASSFRGAAYNEQFF.